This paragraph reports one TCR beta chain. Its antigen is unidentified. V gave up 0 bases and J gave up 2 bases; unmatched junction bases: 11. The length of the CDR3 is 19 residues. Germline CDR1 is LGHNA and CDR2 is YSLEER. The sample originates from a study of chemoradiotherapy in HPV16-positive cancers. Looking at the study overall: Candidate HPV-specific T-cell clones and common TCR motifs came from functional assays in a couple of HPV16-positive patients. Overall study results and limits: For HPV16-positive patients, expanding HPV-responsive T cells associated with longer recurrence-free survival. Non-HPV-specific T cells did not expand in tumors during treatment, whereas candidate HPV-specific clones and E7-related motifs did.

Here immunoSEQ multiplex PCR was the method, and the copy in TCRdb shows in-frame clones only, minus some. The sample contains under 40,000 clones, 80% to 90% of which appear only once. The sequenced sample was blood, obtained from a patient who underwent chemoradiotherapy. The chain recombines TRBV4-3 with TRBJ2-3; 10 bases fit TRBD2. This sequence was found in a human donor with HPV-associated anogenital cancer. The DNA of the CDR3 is TGCGCCAGCAGCCAAGATCTCTCCCTACTAGCGGGACTCACAGATACGCAGTATTTT. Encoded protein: CASSQDLSLLAGLTDTQYF.